This T cell receptor (beta chain) was sequenced for a study of tumor-infiltrating lymphocytes in oesophageal squamous cell carcinoma. This clonotype was seen at least ten times. The CDR3 runs 12 residues. CDR1 and CDR2 (germline): LNHNV, YYDKDF (reference sequence). Each CDR3 protein gets one entry after TCRdb re-called the PCR reads with MiXCR. The sample includes nearly 20,000 distinct CDR3 sequences, around two fifths seen only once; the top ten take 30% to 45%. The TCR comes from a male donor with esophageal squamous cell carcinoma. Material: esophageal tumor tissue. The rearrangement uses TRBV15 and TRBJ2-5; D perhaps matches TRBD1 (6 bases). The J call may be faulty, since TRBJ2-1 better matches the DNA end. In nucleotides, the CDR3 is TGTGCCACCAGCCCGATGGGGGACAAACAGTTCTTC. Its translation: CATSPMGDKQFF.